This T cell receptor (beta chain) derives from a study of blood T cell repertoires in COVID-19. Libraries were prepared by immunoSEQ multiplex PCR; TCRdb keeps only in-frame clonotypes and omits some of them. The sample contains about 57,000 clones, 65% to 80% of which appear only once. With V trimmed by 4 bases and J by 5 bases, 7 bases remained unmatched. CDR1 is SGHRS, CDR2 YFSETQ, per germline. This CDR3 spans 15 amino acids. This TCR derives from a human donor in a cohort sampled during active COVID-19. Sample: peripheral blood. The chain is built from TRBV5-1 and TRBJ2-1; 9 nucleotides align to TRBD2. Written as DNA, the CDR3 is TGCGCCAGCAGCCCCGGATGGACTAGCGACAATGAGCAGTTCTTC. This sequence encodes CASSPGWTSDNEQFF.